This TCR beta chain is from a study of cytomegalovirus exposure and HLA in healthy donors. The PCR had 60 Vbeta and 13 Jbeta primers. Produced via immunoSEQ multiplex PCR; TCRdb's table is partial and in-frame only. In the table there are roughly 160,000 clones, roughly four fifths of which are singletons. The source material was PBMCs. This clonotype originated in a female donor in good health and CMV-seronegative.

The CDR3 DNA is TGTGCCAGTAGTATAGACCCGGGGTATCAGCCCCAGCATTTT. Amino acid sequence: CASSIDPGYQPQHF. The V call is TRBV19, the J call TRBJ1-5, with no clear D. The CDR3 sequence is 14 residues long. Germline loops: CDR1 LNHDA, CDR2 SQIVND (reference sequence). V shed 0 bases and J shed 5 bases, with 8 bases lying between them.